The sequence of this T cell receptor (beta chain) was determined in a study of T cells in Graves' hyperthyroidism and ophthalmopathy. The study left out patients who had uncontrolled infection, other autoimmune disease, pregnancy or lactation. Orbital computed tomography and thyroid ultrasound, together with serum TRAb and thyroxine and clinical symptoms, were used for diagnoses. The source of the PBMCs was less than 12 ml of fresh peripheral blood. Points from the study as a whole: Separating ophthalmopathy from stable hyperthyroidism was achieved by a 13 V-J model.

The TCR beta CDR3 regions underwent amplification using RNA transcripts as the source. HTBI primers were used for first-round RT-PCR of the TCR CDR3. Each CDR3 protein gets one entry after TCRdb re-called the multiplex PCR reads with MiXCR. The repertoire holds about 350,000 distinct CDR3 sequences, with roughly 20% as singletons. The CDR3 loop spans 15 amino acids. Germline V gene sequence: CDR1 SNHLY, CDR2 FYNNEI. Trimming removed 5 bases at V and 2 bases at J, with 15 bases between. This clonotype occurred a few times. The antigen is undetermined. V usage is TRBV2 and J usage is TRBJ1-1; D gene ambiguous. Material: blood. This clonotype was obtained from a woman aged 35 to 49 with Graves' ophthalmopathy. The CDR3 loop is CASSSRLASNTEAFF. Here the CDR3 DNA reads TGTGCCAGCAGTTCTCGACTGGCGAGTAACACTGAAGCTTTCTTT.